A selection of T cell receptor beta chains follows, all from one sample in a study of blood T cell repertoires in COVID-19. Profiled with immunoSEQ multiplex PCR; TCRdb holds only in-frame clones, not every one. The sample contains 75,000 to 100,000 clones, around 90% of which appear only once. Sequencing was carried out using peripheral blood. Receptor source: a man aged 60-69 years with acute or convalescent COVID-19. Each CDR3 is given with its conserved first and last residue.

v_call | cdr3_aa
TRBV30 | CAWGSGDSYEQYF
TRBV10-2 | CASRGDRGETQYF
TRBV29-1 | CSVKFRGLGTDTQYF
TRBV24-1 | CATSDSDRNQPQHF
TRBV5-1 | CASSTGGLAGFTDTQYF
TRBV7-2 | CASSLVGKGSPLHF
TRBV11-2 | CASSAGPLSGNTIYF
TRBV9 | CASSKGPSDQPQHF
TRBV9 | CASSGGQGPYNEQFF
TRBV19 | CASSRRQGDYGYTF
TRBV7-8 | CASSPETTGGLTGANVLTF
TRBV30 | CAWSALAGQFF
TRBV6-1 | CASSEARVNEKLFF
TRBV7-8 | CASYPRAGLARNEQFF
TRBV2 | CASSRTVNEKLFF
TRBV7-9 | CASSLISDRAYGYTF
TRBV19 | CASSIASDRLALRGYTF
TRBV25-1 | CASSDGGPGNTIYF
TRBV5-4 | CASSLESGMNTEAFF
TRBV5-6 | CASSLARNTEAFF
TRBV12-3/TRBV12-4 | CASTSSGNTIYF
TRBV7-2 | CASSSQRAGDQPQHF
TRBV5-4 | CASGGGDEDTVFPQETQYF
TRBV12-3/TRBV12-4 | CASSGGTNYGYTF
TRBV18 | CASSRSQGGGANEKLFF
TRBV18 | CASSPSLQGRYGYTF
TRBV12-3/TRBV12-4 | CASSFGYGYTF
TRBV5-8 | CASSRRQGAYYGYTF
TRBV7-9 | CASNISSGGYNSPLHF
TRBV5-6 | CASRATGTDTQYF
TRBV19 | CASSTPRDNQPQHF
TRBV27 | CASSYFRDNEQFF
TRBV24-1 | CATSDGLGKNSGANVLTF
TRBV27 | CASRYSLRDTYIYGYTF
TRBV6-1 | CASSEAASYEQYF
TRBV4-2 | CASSGGVSEGYEQYF
TRBV10-3 | CAISESVSSYNSPLHF
TRBV5-1 | CASSSRDTEAFF
TRBV5-1 | CASSQGGGGSEKLFF
TRBV6-2/TRBV6-3 | CASSKDRLQPQHF
TRBV27 | CASSSTDTSYEQYF
TRBV29-1 | CSAGLSSYNEQFF
TRBV10-3 | CAISVGGGGSNSPLHF
TRBV18 | CASSLRQGARNTEAFF
TRBV30 | CAWSVGGANQPQHF
TRBV19 | CASSIGGARWTEAFF
TRBV27 | CASTVAGNSYNEQFF
TRBV9 | CASSAGQGLVNTEAFF
TRBV7-2 | CASSSTYSNQPQHF
TRBV27 | CASSFAGTANIQYF
TRBV19 | CASSITQVSPYEQYF
TRBV9 | CASSSSTSIETQYF
TRBV15 | CATSRPLNRGQGDNEQFF
TRBV6-5 | CASSSLAGGFTDTQYF
TRBV10-2 | CASTLGTSGTYEQYF
TRBV3-1/TRBV3-2 | CASSPGGMNTEAFF
TRBV19 | CASSTRTGGSGMDGYTF
TRBV4-1 | CASSRDRDIPQHF